Below are 13 T cell receptor beta chains sequenced from a single sample in a study of T cell clonality in common variable immunodeficiency. Profiled with immunoSEQ multiplex PCR; TCRdb holds only in-frame clones, not every one. This set yields some 64,000 clones and no singletons; the top ten hold 1.5% to 2%. Material: peripheral blood mononuclear cells. The receptor source for this set is a person between 18 and 75 years old in good health.

This clone has at least ten counts. The read falls 3 residues short of the CDR3 end, and the missing part is taken from the germline J gene. The rearrangement links TRBV7-6 to TRBJ1-4; 7 bases map to TRBD1. V trimming: 5 bases; J trimming: 1 base; junction bases outside the gene matches: 4. The length of the CDR3 is 15 residues. Germline V lookup: CDR1 SGHVS, CDR2 FNYEAQ. The part of the CDR3 DNA that was read is TGTGCCAGCAGCCAGGGGGTTGGAACTAATGAAAAA. This translates into CASSQGVGTNEK. The whole CDR3 sequence reads CASSQGVGTNEKLFF.

This clone has ten or more counts. The read terminates 3 residues ahead of where the CDR3 ends, so the germline J gene completes it. The chain joins TRBV9 to TRBJ2-1; possibly TRBD1 for D (6 bases). The CDR3 spans 16 residues. Germline CDR1 and CDR2: SGDLS and YYNGEE. The ends were cut back, 0 bases at V and 3 bases at J, with 13 bases in the middle. The covered CDR3 bases are TGTGCCAGCAGCGTAGCGGGACACAGCATCTACAATGAG. It yields the protein CASSVAGHSIYNE. From start to end, the CDR3 is CASSVAGHSIYNEQFF.

This clone has only a few counts. The CDR3 is cut off 3 residues early in the read; its end comes from the germline J gene. V gene TRBV5-1 combines with J gene TRBJ2-5; 8 bases line up with TRBD1. The junction had 8 bases not matched to a gene; V was cut back by 4 bases and J by 0 bases. The CDR3 totals 16 residues. Germline assignment: CDR1 SGHRS and CDR2 YFSETQ. The DNA read from the CDR3 is TGCGCCAGCAGCCCGAACGGACAGGGCCACCAAGAGACC. Protein: CASSPNGQGHQET. The full-length CDR3 reads as CASSPNGQGHQETQYF.

This clone was counted at least ten times. The read terminates 3 residues before the CDR3 end, so the remaining end is supplied by the germline J gene. The chain uses TRBV7-6 and TRBJ2-2; 8 bases are a match to TRBD1. The germline V gene has CDR1 SGHVS and CDR2 FNYEAQ. CDR3 length equals 15 residues. Losses at the gene ends were 3 bases for V and 5 bases for J; bases not matched to a gene: 5. The CDR3 loop is CASSFFGQGTGELFF. CDR3 DNA, as far as it was read: TGTGCCAGCAGCTTCTTCGGACAGGGAACCGGGGAG.

This clone was seen many times. The read ends 3 residues before the CDR3 terminus; that terminus is restored from the germline J gene. This chain connects TRBV10-1 to TRBJ1-1, with D maybe TRBD1 (6 bases). Germline V gene data show CDR1 as WNHNN and CDR2 as SYGVQD (reference sequence). The CDR3 spans 15 residues. The V end was cut by 3 bases, the J end by 0 bases, with 11 bases between. The CDR3 DNA, read in part, is TGCGCCAGCAGTGACCAAACAGGGCTGAACACTGAA. Translating gives CASSDQTGLNTE. The CDR3 in its entirety is CASSDQTGLNTEAFF.

This clone has at least ten counts. The read terminates 3 residues before the CDR3 end, so the remaining end is supplied by the germline J gene. This chain joins TRBV12-3 or TRBV12-4 and TRBJ1-2; the D is unclear. This CDR3 region has 13 residues. V was clipped by 1 base and J by 3 bases, with 6 bases between them. Here the CDR3 reads CASSLEAYYGYTF. The CDR3 bases that were read are TGTGCCAGCAGTTTAGAAGCTTACTATGGC.

This clone showed up many times. The missing CDR3 end, 3 residues past where the read stops, is filled in from the germline J gene. The chain is built from TRBV30 and TRBJ1-3, with 10 bases identical to TRBD1. Germline loops: CDR1 GTSNPN, CDR2 SVGIG (reference sequence). This CDR3 has 14 residues. After removal of 4 bases from V and 3 bases from J, the junction contained 3 bases not matched to a gene. The CDR3 is CAWTTGGFGNTIYF. Partial CDR3 DNA: TGTGCCTGGACGACAGGGGGCTTTGGAAACACC.

This clone was detected many times. Read data end 3 residues before the CDR3 end; the end is taken from the germline J gene. The chain uses TRBV7-8 and TRBJ2-5; the match to TRBD1 covers 10 bases. This CDR3 has 15 residues. Germline V CDR1 and CDR2: SGHVS, FQNEAQ. J was trimmed by 5 bases and V by 1 base; bases with no gene match: 4. Incomplete CDR3 DNA: TGTGCCAGCAGCTTAGGACAGGGGGCGTGGGAGACC. Its protein is CASSLGQGAWET. The entire CDR3 sequence reads CASSLGQGAWETQYF.

This clone was detected many times. The CDR3 end lies 3 residues beyond the end of the read and is filled in from the germline J gene. The V and J genes are TRBV7-9 and TRBJ2-7, with a possible D match to TRBD1 (6 bases). Trimming took off 7 bases at V and 3 bases at J, with 19 bases between the two ends. This CDR3 is 15 amino acids long. Germline V gives CDR1 SEHNR, CDR2 FQNEAQ (reference sequence). The CDR3 spells CASTSSRGGDYEQYF. CDR3 bases read: TGTGCCAGCACCTCCAGCCGAGGGGGAGACTACGAG. Full variable domain (rest looked up from reference TRBV7-9 and TRBJ2-7): DTGVSQNPRHKITKRGQNVTFRCDPISEHNRLYWYRQTLGQGPEFLTYFQNEAQLEKSRLLSDRFSAERPKGSFSTLEIQRTEQGDSAMYLCASTSSRGGDYEQYFGPGTRLTVT.

This clone was seen at least ten times. The read ends 3 residues shy of where the CDR3 ends; the end is completed using the germline J gene. The V call is TRBV5-1, the J call TRBJ2-3; TRBD2 aligns across 8 bases. The CDR3 loop spans 14 amino acids. The V gene end was trimmed by 4 bases and the J gene end by 4 bases; junction bases not matched to a gene: 5. From germline, CDR1 is SGHRS and CDR2 YFSETQ. Partial CDR3 DNA: TGCGCCAGCAGCCTTGGACTAGCCTCAGATACG. Protein: CASSLGLASDT. The whole CDR3 protein reads CASSLGLASDTQYF.

This clone was recorded many times. With the read ending 3 residues before the CDR3 end, the germline J gene is used to fill in that end. The rearrangement uses TRBV20-1 and TRBJ1-5; D is unclear. CDR3 length: 14 residues. CDR1 is DFQATT and CDR2 is SNEGSKA in the germline V gene (reference sequence). V dropped 2 bases and J dropped 1 base, with 9 bases sitting between them. CDR3 DNA, as far as it was read: TGCAGTGCTAGACGATCCGGGAGCAATCAGCCC. It yields the protein CSARRSGSNQP. The full CDR3 protein reads CSARRSGSNQPQHF.

This clone was counted many times. The read terminates 3 residues ahead of where the CDR3 ends, so the germline J gene completes it. The gene calls are TRBV5-5 and TRBJ2-7, with D unclear. Trimming shortened V by 2 bases and J by 0 bases, and 12 bases separated the two germline ends. The CDR3 has 15 residues. The germline CDR1 and CDR2 sequences are SGHKS and YYEKEE (reference sequence). CDR3 amino acids: CASSLPETSSYEQYF. CDR3 DNA (partial): TGTGCCAGCAGCTTACCCGAGACTTCCTCCTACGAG.

This clone was detected many times. The CDR3 goes on 3 residues after the read ends, and that part is filled in from the germline J gene. The chain joins TRBV7-2 to TRBJ1-1; D unclear. Trimming shortened V by 2 bases and J by 0 bases, and 10 bases separated the two germline ends. The CDR3 loop spans 15 amino acids. Germline CDR1 reads SGHTA; CDR2 reads FQGNSA. The sequenced CDR3 bases are TGTGCCAGCAGCTTATATGCCAGAATGAACACTGAA. Amino acid sequence: CASSLYARMNTE. In full, the CDR3 is CASSLYARMNTEAFF.